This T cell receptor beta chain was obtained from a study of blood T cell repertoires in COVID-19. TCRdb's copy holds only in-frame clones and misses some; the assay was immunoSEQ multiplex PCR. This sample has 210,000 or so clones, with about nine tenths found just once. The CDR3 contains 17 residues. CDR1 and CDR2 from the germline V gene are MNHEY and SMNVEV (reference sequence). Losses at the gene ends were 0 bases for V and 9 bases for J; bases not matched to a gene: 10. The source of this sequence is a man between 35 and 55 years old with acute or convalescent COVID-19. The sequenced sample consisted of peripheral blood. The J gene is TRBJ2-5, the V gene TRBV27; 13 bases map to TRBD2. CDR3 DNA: TGTGCCAGCAGTTTATCCGGGACTAGCGGGGTTATAGGTGCCCAGTACTTC. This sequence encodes CASSLSGTSGVIGAQYF.